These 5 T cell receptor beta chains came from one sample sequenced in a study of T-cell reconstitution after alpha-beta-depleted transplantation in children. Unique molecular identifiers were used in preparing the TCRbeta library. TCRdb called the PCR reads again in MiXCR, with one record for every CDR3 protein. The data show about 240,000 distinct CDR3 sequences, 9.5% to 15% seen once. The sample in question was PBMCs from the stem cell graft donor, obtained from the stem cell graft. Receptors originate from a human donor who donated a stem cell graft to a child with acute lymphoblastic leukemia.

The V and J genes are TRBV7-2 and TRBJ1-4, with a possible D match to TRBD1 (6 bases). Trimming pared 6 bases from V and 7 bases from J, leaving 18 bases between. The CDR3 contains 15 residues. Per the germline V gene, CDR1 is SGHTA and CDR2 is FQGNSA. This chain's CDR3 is CASRQTGQSSEKLFF. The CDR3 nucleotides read TGTGCCAGCAGGCAAACCGGACAGAGTAGTGAAAAACTGTTTTTT.

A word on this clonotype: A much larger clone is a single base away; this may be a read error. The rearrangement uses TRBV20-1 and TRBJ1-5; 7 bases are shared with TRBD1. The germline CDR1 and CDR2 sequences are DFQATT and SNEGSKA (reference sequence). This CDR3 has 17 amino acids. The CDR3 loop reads CCARATTGDSRNQPQHF. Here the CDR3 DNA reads TGCTGTGCTAGAGCTACCACTGGGGACAGTAGGAATCAGCCCCAGCATTTT.

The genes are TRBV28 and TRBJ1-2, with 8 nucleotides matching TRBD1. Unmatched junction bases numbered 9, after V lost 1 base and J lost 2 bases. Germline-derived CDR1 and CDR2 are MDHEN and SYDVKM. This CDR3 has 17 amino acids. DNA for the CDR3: TGTGCCAGCAGTTTATCACCTAGGACAGGGAGGAACTATGGCTACACCTTC. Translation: CASSLSPRTGRNYGYTF.

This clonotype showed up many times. Here the CDR3 DNA reads TGTGCCAGCAGCCGCGGGACAGTCAGGGCCAACGTCCTGACTTTC. It encodes CASSRGTVRANVLTF. V is TRBV7-9 and J is TRBJ2-6; a possible D gene is TRBD1 (7 bases). The length of the CDR3 is 15 residues. Per the germline V gene, CDR1 is SEHNR and CDR2 is FQNEAQ (reference sequence). The V end lost 5 bases, the J end lost 5 bases, and 13 bases lay between the germline ends.

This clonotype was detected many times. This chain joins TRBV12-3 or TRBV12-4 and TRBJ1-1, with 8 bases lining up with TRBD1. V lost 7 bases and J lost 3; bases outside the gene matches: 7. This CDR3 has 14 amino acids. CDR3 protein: CASTRGQADTEAFF. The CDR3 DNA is TGTGCCAGCACCCGGGGACAGGCGGACACTGAAGCTTTCTTT.